A single sample gave rise to the 23 T cell receptor beta chains below, sequenced in a study of T cells in Graves' hyperthyroidism and ophthalmopathy. RNA transcripts served as the template for amplifying TCR beta CDR3 regions. HTBI primers were employed in a first-round RT-PCR of the TCR CDR3. MiXCR, run by TCRdb on the multiplex PCR reads, gives a single entry per CDR3 protein. There are roughly 360,000 distinct CDR3 sequences in the sample; less than 15% occur only once, and less than 25% lies in the top ten. Specimen: blood. These receptors all come from a man aged 25 to 45 with Graves' hyperthyroidism that later progressed to Graves' ophthalmopathy.

This rearrangement joins TRBV19 to TRBJ2-7; TRBD2 might be the D (6 bases). The ends were cut back, 0 bases at V and 2 bases at J, with 11 bases in the middle. Looked up from germline, CDR1 is LNHDA and CDR2 is SQIVND (reference sequence). CDR3 length: 15 residues. CDR3 amino acids: CASSIELRRAYEQYF. DNA of the CDR3: TGTGCCAGTAGTATAGAACTGAGGAGGGCCTACGAGCAGTACTTC.

This clonotype was found a few times. The rearrangement joins TRBV11-3 to TRBJ1-5, with no clear D. Germline lookup yields CDR1 SGHNT and CDR2 YENEEA. The CDR3 length is 13 residues. The V and J ends lost 5 bases and 5 bases respectively, with 10 bases between them. CDR3: CASSREEDQPQHF. In DNA, the CDR3 is TGTGCCAGCAGCCGCGAGGAGGATCAGCCCCAGCATTTT.

Comment on this clonotype: This sequence may be a read error, since a much larger clone differs from it by one base. This sequence joins TRBV5-1 and TRBJ1-2; D is uncertain. The CDR3 covers 13 residues. Germline lookup yields CDR1 SGHRS and CDR2 YFSETQ. CDR3 residues: CASGLARIYGYTF. As DNA, the CDR3 is TGCGCCAGCGGCTTGGCCAGGATCTATGGCTACACCTTC.

Notes on this clonotype: An end of the junction differs from the germline gene, which may be a read error. V gene TRBV5-1 combines with J gene TRBJ2-2, with D possibly being TRBD2 (5 bases). CDR1 is SGHRS and CDR2 is YFSETQ in the germline V gene. The CDR3 is 17 amino acids. The CDR3 loop reads CASSLGPPEYHTGEPFF. The CDR3 region has the DNA TGCGCCAGCAGCTTGGGACCCCCAGAATACCACACCGGGGAGCCGTTTTTT.

The table lists this clonotype with a few counts. The rearrangement links TRBV6-1 to TRBJ1-5; D uncertain. Germline V gene lookup returns CDR1 MNHNS and CDR2 SASEGT. This CDR3 contains 14 residues. V lost 6 bases, J lost 4 bases, and 13 bases lay in between. The CDR3, as DNA: TGTGCCAGCAGGCCCGGGGTTTGGAATCAGCCCCAGCATTTT. Amino acids: CASRPGVWNQPQHF.

Remarks on this clonotype: A read error is possible here, since a much larger clone lies one base away. This rearrangement joins TRBV28 to TRBJ2-3; TRBD2 agrees at 9 bases. Germline V gene data show CDR1 as MDHEN and CDR2 as SYDVKM. CDR3 length equals 17 residues. The J segment lost 2 bases and the V segment lost 3 bases, leaving 9 bases of the junction unmatched. The CDR3 DNA reads as TGTGCCAGCAGTTTGGAGGCTAGCGGGGTCCACACAGATACGCAGTATTTT. As protein: CASSLEASGVHTDTQYF. Full variable domain (missing parts from reference TRBV28 and TRBJ2-3): DVKVTQSSRYLVKRTGEKVFLECVQDMDHENMFWYRQDPGLGLRLIYFSYDVKMKEKGDIPEGYSVSREKKERFSLILESASTNQTSMYLCASSLEASGVHTDTQYFGPGTRLTVL.

V is TRBV27 and J is TRBJ2-7; 7 bases are shared with TRBD2. The junction had 4 bases not matched to a gene; V was cut back by 8 bases and J by 6 bases. Germline V gene data show CDR1 as MNHEY and CDR2 as SMNVEV (reference sequence). The CDR3 totals 11 residues. The CDR3, as DNA: TGTGCCAGCCGACTAGCAGGCGAGCAGTACTTC. This gives the protein CASRLAGEQYF.

In this sample, this clonotype turned up many times. The V gene is TRBV24-1, the J gene TRBJ1-5, with a tentative D call TRBD1 (6 bases). Between the trimmed V and J ends, which lost 5 bases and 2 bases, there was a span of 6 bases. Germline CDR1 reads KGHDR; CDR2 reads SFDVKD. The CDR3 spans 13 residues. The CDR3 region is CATSGQGNQPQHF. DNA of the CDR3: TGTGCCACCAGTGGACAGGGCAATCAGCCCCAGCATTTT.

This clonotype was seen a handful of times. The gene calls are TRBV11-1 and TRBJ2-3; 10 bases are shared with TRBD2. The germline V gene encodes CDR1 SGHAT and CDR2 FQDESV (reference sequence). The J segment lost 4 bases and the V segment lost 3 bases, leaving 7 bases of the junction unmatched. The CDR3 loop spans 16 amino acids. The CDR3 loop reads CASSFLAGGSPDTQYF. The CDR3 DNA sequence: TGTGCCAGCAGCTTCTTAGCGGGGGGCAGCCCAGATACGCAGTATTTT.

The chain recombines TRBV5-5 with TRBJ1-3, with unresolved D. Per the germline V gene, CDR1 is SGHKS and CDR2 is YYEKEE (reference sequence). CDR3 length equals 15 residues. Trimming removed 3 bases from V and 2 bases from J, with 12 bases in between. The CDR3 here is CASSSDPAAGNTIYF. CDR3 in DNA: TGTGCCAGCAGCTCGGACCCAGCGGCTGGAAACACCATATATTTT.

The chain couples TRBV5-1 to TRBJ2-1; 8 bases match TRBD1. CDR3 size: 17 residues. The ends lost 0 bases at V and 6 bases at J; junction bases unmatched: 11. In germline, CDR1 is SGHRS, CDR2 YFSETQ. The CDR3 reads CASSLGPGRGLGNEQFF. The CDR3 DNA follows: TGCGCCAGCAGCTTGGGCCCTGGCAGGGGGCTAGGCAATGAGCAGTTCTTC.

The V call is TRBV14, the J call TRBJ1-2, with TRBD1 matching over 8 bases. The CDR3 is made up of 14 amino acids. V lost 3 bases to trimming and J lost 8 bases; unmatched junction nucleotides: 8. The V gene's germline CDR1 is SGHDN and CDR2 FVKESK. CDR3 nucleotides: TGTGCCAGCAGCCACGTCGGACAGGGAATAGGCTACACCTTC. Its protein product is CASSHVGQGIGYTF.

This clonotype was seen ten or more times. This chain uses TRBV3-1 with TRBJ2-1, with TRBD2 as a possible D gene (7 bases). The V gene lost 3 bases and the J gene lost 5 bases, with 14 bases spanning the gap. This CDR3 has 15 amino acids. Germline CDR1 is LGHDT and CDR2 is YNNKEL (reference sequence). CDR3 bases: TGTGCCAGCAGCCAGCTGGGGGGGGCCGACAATGAGCAGTTCTTC. Translated, it gives CASSQLGGADNEQFF.

In its sample, this clonotype was seen many times. The genes are TRBV20-1 and TRBJ1-2; D is perhaps TRBD1 (5 bases). There are 14 residues in the CDR3. In germline, CDR1 is DFQATT, CDR2 SNEGSKA (reference sequence). V was trimmed by 6 bases and J by 5 bases, leaving 19 bases between them. The CDR3 DNA reads as TGCAGTGCCCCTATGGGACCTTCAAAGTATGGCTACACCTTC. This translates into CSAPMGPSKYGYTF.

Ten or more counts support this clonotype. The V call is TRBV29-1, the J call TRBJ2-5, with no clear D. Germline CDR1 SQVTM, CDR2 ANQGSEA. This CDR3 is 13 amino acids long. Trimming stripped 7 bases from V and 5 bases from J, with 17 bases between. The CDR3 is CSAVWSAQETQYF. Here the CDR3 DNA reads TGCAGCGCGGTGTGGTCAGCCCAGGAGACCCAGTACTTC.

In its sample, this clonotype was seen many times. This chain joins TRBV6-6 and TRBJ1-1; D is ambiguous. Germline CDR1 is MNHNY and CDR2 is SVGAGI (reference sequence). V was shortened by 1 base and J by 5 bases, with 11 bases between the two germline ends. CDR3 length equals 14 residues. The CDR3 bases are TGTGCCAGCAGTTACTTTGGACTTGGAACTGAAGCTTTCTTT. It yields the protein CASSYFGLGTEAFF.

The chain joins TRBV15 to TRBJ1-3; D is unclear. The V gene lost 5 bases and the J gene lost 7 bases, with 15 bases spanning the gap. From germline, CDR1 is LNHNV and CDR2 YYDKDF (reference sequence). There are 14 residues in the CDR3. This CDR3 is CATSLGQDGNTIYF. The CDR3, as DNA: TGTGCCACCAGCCTCGGGCAGGATGGGAACACCATATATTTT.

This clonotype was recorded many times. This chain joins TRBV11-3 and TRBJ2-1; 8 nucleotides align to TRBD2. The trim removed 5 bases at V and 0 bases at J, leaving 6 bases unmatched. The CDR3 spans 16 residues. Germline loops: CDR1 SGHNT, CDR2 YENEEA. CDR3 bases: TGTGCCAGCAGCCGCAAGCGGGGGAGCTCCTACAATGAGCAGTTCTTC. Translating it yields CASSRKRGSSYNEQFF.

The V call is TRBV7-9, the J call TRBJ2-2, with 8 nucleotides matching TRBD1. J gave up 7 bases and V 3 bases, and 13 bases lay outside the gene matches. The CDR3 consists of 17 residues. Germline lookup yields CDR1 SEHNR and CDR2 FQNEAQ (reference sequence). In DNA form, the CDR3 reads TGTGCCAGCAGCTTCCCAGACAGGGGAAGGGGTTTCGGGGAGCTGTTTTTT. Protein: CASSFPDRGRGFGELFF.

This clonotype was found many times. This sequence joins TRBV24-1 and TRBJ2-2; the D gene is possibly TRBD1 (6 bases). Germline values: CDR1 KGHDR, CDR2 SFDVKD. The CDR3 contains 16 residues. Trimming stripped 2 bases from V and 4 bases from J, with 13 bases between. CDR3 sequence: CATSDSWTVPTGELFF. The CDR3 DNA follows: TGTGCCACCAGTGATTCGTGGACAGTACCCACCGGGGAGCTGTTTTTT.

V usage is TRBV5-5 and J usage is TRBJ2-7; D is unresolved. Germline V lookup: CDR1 SGHKS, CDR2 YYEKEE (reference sequence). The V and J ends lost 6 bases and 2 bases respectively, with 18 bases between them. CDR3 length equals 15 residues. The CDR3 is CASNPSNGSPYEQYF. CDR3 DNA sequence: TGTGCCAGCAATCCTTCCAACGGCAGTCCCTACGAGCAGTACTTC.

With regard to this clonotype: This may be a read error, as it is one base from a much larger clone. The conserved closing phenylalanine or tryptophan is absent in this CDR3, likely reflecting a read error. The chain uses TRBV20-1 and TRBJ1-4, with no clear D. V lost 1 base, J lost 0 bases, and 3 bases lay in between. The CDR3 loop spans 13 amino acids. Germline lookup yields CDR1 DFQATT and CDR2 SNEGSKA (reference sequence). Here the CDR3 DNA reads TGCAGTGCTAGAGGCACAACTAATGAAAAACTGTTTCTT. Encoded protein: CSARGTTNEKLFL.

This chain links TRBV30 with TRBJ1-1; D is perhaps TRBD1 (6 bases). V lost 3 bases to trimming and J lost 5 bases, with 13 bases between them. CDR1 and CDR2 from the germline V gene are GTSNPN and SVGIG (reference sequence). The CDR3 is 13 amino acids. CDR3 nucleotides: TGTGCCTGGAGGCAGGGGCTAGGAACTGAAGCTTTCTTT. Translated: CAWRQGLGTEAFF.